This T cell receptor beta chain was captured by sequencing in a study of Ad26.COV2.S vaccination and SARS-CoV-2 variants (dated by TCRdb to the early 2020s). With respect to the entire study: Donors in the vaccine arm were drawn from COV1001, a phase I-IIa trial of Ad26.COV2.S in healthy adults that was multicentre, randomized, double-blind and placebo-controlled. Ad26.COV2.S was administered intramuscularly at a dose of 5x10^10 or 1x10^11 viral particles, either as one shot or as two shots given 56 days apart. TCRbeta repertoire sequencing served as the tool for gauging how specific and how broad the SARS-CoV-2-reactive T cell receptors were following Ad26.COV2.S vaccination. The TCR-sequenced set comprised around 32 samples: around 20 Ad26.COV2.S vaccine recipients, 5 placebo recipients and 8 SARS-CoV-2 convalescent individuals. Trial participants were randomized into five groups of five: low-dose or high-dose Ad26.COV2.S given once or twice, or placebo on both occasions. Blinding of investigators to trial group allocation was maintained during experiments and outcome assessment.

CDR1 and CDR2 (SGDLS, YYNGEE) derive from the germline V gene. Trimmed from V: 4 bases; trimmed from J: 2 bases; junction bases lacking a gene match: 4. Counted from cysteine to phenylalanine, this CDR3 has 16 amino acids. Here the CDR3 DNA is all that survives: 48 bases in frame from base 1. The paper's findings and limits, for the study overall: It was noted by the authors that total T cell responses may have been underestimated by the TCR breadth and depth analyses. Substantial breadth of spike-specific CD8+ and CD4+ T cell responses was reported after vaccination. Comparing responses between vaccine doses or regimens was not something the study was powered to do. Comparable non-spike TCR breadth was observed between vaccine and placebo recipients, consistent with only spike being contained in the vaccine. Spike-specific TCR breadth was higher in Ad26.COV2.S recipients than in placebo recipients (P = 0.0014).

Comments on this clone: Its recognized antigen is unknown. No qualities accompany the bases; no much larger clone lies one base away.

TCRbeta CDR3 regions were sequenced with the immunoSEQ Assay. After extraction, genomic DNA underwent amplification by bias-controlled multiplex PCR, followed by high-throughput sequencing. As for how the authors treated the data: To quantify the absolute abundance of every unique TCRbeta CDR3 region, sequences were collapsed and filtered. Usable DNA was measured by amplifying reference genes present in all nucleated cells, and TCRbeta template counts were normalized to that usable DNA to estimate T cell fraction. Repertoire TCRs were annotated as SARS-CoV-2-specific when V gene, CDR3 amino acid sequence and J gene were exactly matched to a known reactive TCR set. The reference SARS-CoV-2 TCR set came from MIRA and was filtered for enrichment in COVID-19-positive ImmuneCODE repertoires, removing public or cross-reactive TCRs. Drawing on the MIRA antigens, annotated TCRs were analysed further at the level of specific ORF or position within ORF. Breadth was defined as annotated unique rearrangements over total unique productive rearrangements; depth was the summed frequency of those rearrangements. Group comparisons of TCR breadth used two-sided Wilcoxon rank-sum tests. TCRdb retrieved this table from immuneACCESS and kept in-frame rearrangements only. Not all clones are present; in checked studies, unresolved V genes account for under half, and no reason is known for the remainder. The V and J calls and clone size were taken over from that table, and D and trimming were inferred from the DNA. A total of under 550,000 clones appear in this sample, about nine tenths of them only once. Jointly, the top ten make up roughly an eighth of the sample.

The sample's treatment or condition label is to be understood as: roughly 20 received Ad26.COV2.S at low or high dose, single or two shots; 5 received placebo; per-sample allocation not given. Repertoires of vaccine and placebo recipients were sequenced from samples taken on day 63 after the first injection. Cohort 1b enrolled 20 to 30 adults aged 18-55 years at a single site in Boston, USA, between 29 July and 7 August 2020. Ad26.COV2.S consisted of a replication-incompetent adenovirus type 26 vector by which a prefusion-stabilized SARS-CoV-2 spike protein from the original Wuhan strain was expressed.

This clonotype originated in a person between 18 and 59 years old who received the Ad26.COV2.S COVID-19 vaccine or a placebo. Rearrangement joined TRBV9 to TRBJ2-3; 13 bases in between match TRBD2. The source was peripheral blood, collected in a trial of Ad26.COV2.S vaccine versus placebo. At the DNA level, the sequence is TGTGCCAGCAGCACTGGGACTAGCGGGGCCACAGATACGCAGTATTTT. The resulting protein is CASSTGTSGATDTQYF.